These 3 T cell receptor beta chains share one sample of origin, sequenced in a study of shared T cell receptors in the human thymus (dated by TCRdb to the early 2020s). The method was the immunoSEQ multiplex PCR assay. TCRdb mirrors the immuneACCESS table, restricted to in-frame sequences. Some clones are absent from its copies; in checked studies, under half trace to an unresolved V gene, and the reason for the others is unknown. The sample records hundreds of thousands of clones, over 75% of which are singletons. About 0.0094% of the sample rests with the top ten. These data were likewise used in another study, on human thymus T cells.

Sample: thymocytes. These receptors originate from a boy under two years old with a congenital heart defect. Donor details come from another sample of the same person, matched by shared clones.

This chain uses TRBV4-3 with TRBJ2-1; the match to TRBD2 covers 9 bases. The CDR3 loop spans 18 amino acids. The V segment lost 3 bases and the J segment 5 bases; nucleotides outside the gene matches: 14. The V gene's germline CDR1 is LGHNA and CDR2 YSLEER. CDR3 DNA sequence: TGCGCCAGCAGCCATGAGGAAGAGACTAGCGGATCTGACAATGAGCAGTTCTTC. This encodes CASSHEEETSGSDNEQFF.

The chain uses TRBV2 and TRBJ1-4; the match to TRBD1 covers 7 bases. After removal of 5 bases from V and 8 bases from J, the junction contained 8 bases not matched to a gene. The CDR3 spans 14 residues. Germline V gene lookup returns CDR1 SNHLY and CDR2 FYNNEI. The CDR3, as DNA: TGTGCCAGCAGTCCGACAGGGTTTGGGGAAAAACTGTTTTTT. This sequence encodes CASSPTGFGEKLFF.

In its sample, this clone was seen once. The chain employs TRBV20-1 and TRBJ2-1, with D perhaps matching TRBD1 (7 bases). The CDR3 runs 11 residues. Germline V gene data show CDR1 as DFQATT and CDR2 as SNEGSKA (reference sequence). Deletions cut 5 bases from V and 15 bases from J, with 17 bases between. CDR3 sequence reads: CSADTGAGGFF. CDR3 coding DNA: TGCAGTGCTGACACAGGGGCCGGGGGGTTCTTC.